These T cell receptor beta chains were read from a single sample in a study of blood T cell repertoires in COVID-19. The method was immunoSEQ multiplex PCR; TCRdb's version includes in-frame clones alone and lacks a portion of them. The sample lists 30,000 to 35,000 clones; roughly 86% were seen once. The sequenced material came from peripheral blood. The origin of the receptors is a man older than 75 with active or convalescent COVID-19. The CDR3 runs from the conserved cysteine through the conserved F or W. Fields, in order: V gene, J gene, D gene, clone size, CDR3 protein, CDR3 DNA. The D gene is left open where the match is weak. For some rows the clone size is stated as once, few or many, or as a class when expanded; others skip it.

TRBV11-2	TRBJ2-1	NA	NA	CASSLVGANEQFF	TGTGCCAGCAGCTTAGTAGGGGCCAATGAGCAGTTCTTC
TRBV10-3	TRBJ1-2	TRBD1	NA	CAISAATGTLSYGYTF	TGTGCCATCAGTGCCGCGACAGGGACCCTCTCCTATGGCTACACCTTC
TRBV9	TRBJ2-2	TRBD1	NA	CASSLSDRGGTGELFF	TGTGCCAGCAGCCTATCGGACAGGGGAGGCACCGGGGAGCTGTTTTTT
TRBV7-2	TRBJ1-2	NA	NA	CASSLSNYGYTF	TGTGCCAGCAGCTTAAGCAACTATGGCTACACCTTC
TRBV5-8	TRBJ2-1	NA	NA	CASSPSVSSYNEQFF	TGTGCCAGCAGCCCAAGCGTAAGCTCCTACAATGAGCAGTTCTTC
TRBV4-3	TRBJ2-5	NA	NA	CASSQEANRDPQYF	TGCGCCAGCAGCCAAGAAGCCAATCGAGATCCCCAGTACTTC
TRBV11-3	TRBJ2-5	TRBD2	NA	CASSLGVAGVEEETQYF	TGTGCCAGCAGCTTAGGGGTAGCGGGTGTCGAAGAAGAGACCCAGTACTTC
TRBV29-1	TRBJ1-3	NA	NA	CSVEDRSSGNTIYF	TGCAGCGTTGAAGACAGGTCCTCTGGAAACACCATATATTTT
TRBV5-5	TRBJ2-4	TRBD1	NA	CASSWDSKNIQYF	TGTGCCAGCAGCTGGGACAGCAAAAACATTCAGTACTTC
TRBV7-2	TRBJ2-1	NA	NA	CASRPPAAFNEQFF	TGTGCCAGCAGACCGCCCGCGGCTTTCAATGAGCAGTTCTTC
TRBV19	TRBJ2-5	NA	NA	CASSRQETQYF	TGTGCCAGTAGCCGTCAAGAGACCCAGTACTTC
TRBV7-2	TRBJ1-2	NA	NA	CASSLAGGGGYGYTF	TGTGCCAGCAGCTTAGCGGGGGGAGGGGGTTATGGCTACACCTTC
TRBV4-1	TRBJ2-2	NA	NA	CASSRGGTGGELFF	TGCGCCAGCAGCAGGGGCGGGACGGGCGGGGAGCTGTTTTTT
TRBV19	TRBJ1-3	TRBD1	NA	CASSTPTGTGNTIYF	TGTGCCAGTAGTACCCCGACAGGGACTGGAAACACCATATATTTT
TRBV2	TRBJ1-1	NA	NA	CASSVRGYHTEAFF	TGTGCCAGCAGTGTTAGGGGTTATCACACTGAAGCTTTCTTT
TRBV9	TRBJ1-1	TRBD1	NA	CASSSRDRDEAFF	TGTGCCAGCAGCTCCCGGGACAGGGATGAAGCTTTCTTT
TRBV6-1	TRBJ1-1	TRBD1	medium-sized	CASSDRGTEAFF	TGTGCCAGCAGTGACAGGGGGACTGAAGCTTTCTTT
TRBV19	TRBJ2-2	NA	few	CASSTSLSGELFF	TGTGCCAGTAGTACCTCGCTATCCGGGGAGCTGTTTTTT
TRBV30	TRBJ2-4	NA	NA	CAWSRGRGTKNIQYF	TGTGCCTGGAGTAGGGGCCGGGGGACCAAAAACATTCAGTACTTC
TRBV2	TRBJ2-1	TRBD2	NA	CASSERTSESDEQFF	TGTGCCAGCAGTGAACGCACTAGCGAGAGCGATGAGCAGTTCTTC
TRBV9	TRBJ1-3	NA	NA	CASSVEFWSSGNTIYF	TGTGCCAGCAGCGTAGAGTTCTGGAGCTCTGGAAACACCATATATTTT
TRBV7-3	TRBJ2-5	NA	few	CASSFRARETQYF	TGTGCCAGCAGCTTCAGGGCCAGGGAGACCCAGTACTTC
TRBV7-9	TRBJ2-3	TRBD2	NA	CASSLDGRASRDTQYF	TGTGCCAGCAGCTTAGACGGGAGGGCCTCGCGGGATACGCAGTATTTT
TRBV7-9	TRBJ1-2	NA	NA	CASSPRSGNGYTF	TGTGCCAGCAGCCCCCGGTCGGGGAATGGCTACACCTTC
TRBV7-2	TRBJ2-3	NA	NA	CASSFNRATDTQYF	TGTGCCAGCAGCTTTAATCGAGCCACAGATACGCAGTATTTT
TRBV5-1	TRBJ1-1	TRBD1	NA	CASSFGTVNTEAFF	TGCGCCAGCAGCTTCGGGACAGTGAACACTGAAGCTTTCTTT
TRBV28	TRBJ1-1	TRBD1	NA	CASTASGGWTEAFF	TGTGCCAGCACCGCCTCAGGGGGCTGGACTGAAGCTTTCTTT
TRBV28	TRBJ1-5	NA	NA	CASSFLRFYSNQPQHF	TGTGCCAGCAGTTTCCTGCGGTTCTATAGCAATCAGCCCCAGCATTTT